This T cell receptor (beta chain) comes out of a study of cytomegalovirus exposure and HLA in healthy donors. The study's findings and limits: Exclusion applied to some V segments, including TRBV6-2 and TRBV6-3, as they were indistinguishable. Clonal expansion, a later analysis showed, was greater in HLA-associated TCR beta chains than in equally common others. Rarity held for most TCR sequences, but there were some public TCRs that occurred in many donors.

PCR used 60 Vbeta primers and 13 Jbeta primers. The repertoire was sequenced with immunoSEQ multiplex PCR; TCRdb's copy has only in-frame clones and lacks some. The repertoire holds 150,000 to 200,000 clones, with 70% to 80% as singletons. A note on this clone: Antigen unknown.

This CDR3 is built from 17 residues. Looked up from germline, CDR1 is SGHNT and CDR2 is YENEEA. V shed 5 bases and J shed 0 bases, with 14 bases lying between them. All the people who gave samples were healthy bone marrow donors. This TCR was sampled from a woman between 25 and 40 years old in good health and CMV-seropositive. The V and J genes are TRBV11-3 and TRBJ2-6, with D perhaps matching TRBD1 (5 bases). The sample consisted of PBMCs. The CDR3 DNA sequence: TGTGCCAGCAGCGCTCAGGGATCCGGCTCTGGGGCCAACGTCCTGACTTTC. Protein: CASSAQGSGSGANVLTF. The variable domain in full, with the rest retrieved from reference TRBV11-3 and TRBJ2-6, is EAGVVQSPRYKIIEKKQPVAFWCNPISGHNTLYWYLQNLGQGPELLIRYENEEAVDDSQLPKDRFSAERLKGVDSTLKIQPAELGDSAVYLCASSAQGSGSGANVLTFGAGSRLTVL.